This is a list of T cell receptor beta chains from one sample in a study of T cell responses to AZD1222 COVID-19 vaccine. The table came from immunoSEQ multiplex PCR; TCRdb's copy has only in-frame clones and leaves some out. The sample lists fewer than 150,000 clones, about nine tenths occurring once. Source: peripheral blood, taken on day 0 of AZD1222 vaccination. The receptors were gathered from an adult in good health. Both conserved end residues are part of each CDR3. The order of the fields is J gene, clone size, V gene, CDR3 protein. Rows may omit the clone size; those that give it use once, few, many or a size class.

J gene: TRBJ1-1
clone size: NA
V gene: TRBV3-1/TRBV3-2
CDR3 protein: CASSQEVGRTSGAFF

J gene: TRBJ2-1
clone size: NA
V gene: TRBV11-3
CDR3 protein: CASSLSSGTSSYNEQFF

J gene: TRBJ1-5
clone size: NA
V gene: TRBV11-2
CDR3 protein: CASRLNRDQPQHF

J gene: TRBJ1-1
clone size: NA
V gene: TRBV10-3
CDR3 protein: CAISESGSSTEAFF

J gene: TRBJ2-3
clone size: NA
V gene: TRBV7-9
CDR3 protein: CASSVGTDTQYF

J gene: TRBJ2-5
clone size: once
V gene: TRBV6-6
CDR3 protein: CASRPQTGVETQYF

J gene: TRBJ1-6
clone size: NA
V gene: TRBV14
CDR3 protein: CASSARTGPFVGALHF

J gene: TRBJ2-3
clone size: NA
V gene: TRBV24-1
CDR3 protein: CATSDASSEVGDTQYF

J gene: TRBJ2-3
clone size: NA
V gene: TRBV3-1/TRBV3-2
CDR3 protein: CASSQGTSGATDTQYF

J gene: TRBJ1-1
clone size: NA
V gene: TRBV4-1
CDR3 protein: CASSQTLDRALAFF

J gene: TRBJ1-5
clone size: NA
V gene: TRBV11-2
CDR3 protein: CASSLDDPHSNQPQHF

J gene: TRBJ1-4
clone size: NA
V gene: TRBV5-4
CDR3 protein: CASSSTRGATNEKLFF

J gene: TRBJ2-3
clone size: NA
V gene: TRBV23-1
CDR3 protein: CASSLTRRRASTDTQYF

J gene: TRBJ2-1
clone size: NA
V gene: TRBV5-3
CDR3 protein: CARSLRDASYNEQFF

J gene: TRBJ2-1
clone size: NA
V gene: TRBV4-1
CDR3 protein: CASSPAGKDEQFF

J gene: TRBJ1-5
clone size: NA
V gene: TRBV19
CDR3 protein: CATSREWRSNQPQHF

J gene: TRBJ1-2
clone size: NA
V gene: TRBV5-6
CDR3 protein: CASIAGAGYGYTF

J gene: TRBJ1-5
clone size: NA
V gene: TRBV9
CDR3 protein: CASSVAWDRDQPQHF

J gene: TRBJ2-7
clone size: NA
V gene: TRBV29-1
CDR3 protein: CSVEKGLGSVEQYF

J gene: TRBJ1-4
clone size: NA
V gene: TRBV27
CDR3 protein: CASSLGGVNEKLFF

J gene: TRBJ2-2
clone size: NA
V gene: TRBV6-1
CDR3 protein: CASSEGTSGMGTGELFF

J gene: TRBJ1-5
clone size: NA
V gene: TRBV6-6
CDR3 protein: CASSMTDNQPQHF

J gene: TRBJ1-3
clone size: NA
V gene: TRBV4-2
CDR3 protein: CASRQGGGNTIYF

J gene: TRBJ1-1
clone size: NA
V gene: TRBV11-2
CDR3 protein: CASSLGTTPEAFF

J gene: TRBJ1-1
clone size: once
V gene: TRBV6-2/TRBV6-3
CDR3 protein: CASSRGPSFKNTEAFF

J gene: TRBJ1-5
clone size: NA
V gene: TRBV14
CDR3 protein: CASSLGTGLGQPQHF

J gene: TRBJ2-7
clone size: NA
V gene: TRBV19
CDR3 protein: CASTNRPPYEQYF

J gene: TRBJ2-5
clone size: few
V gene: TRBV11-2
CDR3 protein: CASSSMGGNQETQYF

J gene: TRBJ2-1
clone size: NA
V gene: TRBV11-3
CDR3 protein: CASSDTSGRVEQFF

J gene: TRBJ1-6
clone size: NA
V gene: TRBV12-3/TRBV12-4
CDR3 protein: CASSLGRPLHF

J gene: TRBJ1-2
clone size: NA
V gene: TRBV2
CDR3 protein: CASSEIVSGYTF

J gene: TRBJ1-2
clone size: once
V gene: TRBV2
CDR3 protein: CASSATTLNYGYTF

J gene: TRBJ2-3
clone size: NA
V gene: TRBV19
CDR3 protein: CASSIGTSGSSDTQYF

J gene: TRBJ2-7
clone size: NA
V gene: TRBV3-1/TRBV3-2
CDR3 protein: CASSQDPWGKGTDEYEQYF

J gene: TRBJ2-6
clone size: NA
V gene: TRBV19
CDR3 protein: CASSSLGWAAEGWALSGANVLTF

J gene: TRBJ2-2
clone size: NA
V gene: TRBV5-1
CDR3 protein: CATGQGNTGELFF

J gene: TRBJ2-1
clone size: NA
V gene: TRBV4-3
CDR3 protein: CASSQGLADAAYNEQFF

J gene: TRBJ2-7
clone size: NA
V gene: TRBV27
CDR3 protein: CASSLRATGSYEQYF

J gene: TRBJ2-5
clone size: NA
V gene: TRBV11-3
CDR3 protein: CASSFSRLAGGPGETQYF

J gene: TRBJ2-7
clone size: NA
V gene: TRBV4-1
CDR3 protein: CASSQEAGSLYEQYF

J gene: TRBJ2-1
clone size: NA
V gene: TRBV27
CDR3 protein: CASSLNGGRGMRKALYNEQFF

J gene: TRBJ1-6
clone size: once
V gene: TRBV7-2
CDR3 protein: CASSWTGRRSPLHF

J gene: TRBJ1-4
clone size: NA
V gene: TRBV5-1
CDR3 protein: CASSLQGASEKLFF

J gene: TRBJ1-5
clone size: once
V gene: TRBV9
CDR3 protein: CASSVGLYNQPQHF

J gene: TRBJ2-1
clone size: NA
V gene: TRBV4-2
CDR3 protein: CASSQTGLALENEQFF

J gene: TRBJ2-7
clone size: NA
V gene: TRBV5-1
CDR3 protein: CASSPVRGTGGFYEQYF

J gene: TRBJ1-6
clone size: few
V gene: TRBV6-5
CDR3 protein: CASRSPTVSGSPLHF